Sequencing of this TCR beta chain was carried out in a study of T-cell memory formation after mild COVID-19. About this clonotype: Its target is not known.

Notes on the study in general: CD8+ contracting clones occupied EMRA, while CD4+ ones occupied mainly CM and EM. The appearance of some responding clones in pre-infection memory suggested that cross-reactive memory joined. Whether second-wave clones peaking at day 37 were SARS-CoV-2 specific went unconfirmed. Later expanders leaned toward CD4+, whereas clones contracting from day 15 to 85 were balanced CD4/CD8.

In TCRdb, the 5' RACE reads were re-called with MiXCR into one record per CDR3 protein. The sample holds 470,000 or so distinct CDR3 sequences, around 27% seen once. CDR1 is SGHTS and CDR2 is YDEGEE in the germline V gene. This CDR3 is built from 15 residues. Trimming removed 2 bases from V and 2 bases from J, with 13 bases in between. This chain uses TRBV5-8 with TRBJ1-1; D is uncertain. This TCR derives from an adult woman who had mild COVID-19 (a few samples of this study predate the infection). Cell type and time point are not known. The sample comprised PBMCs or a T cell subset sorted from them (not recorded which). The CDR3 spells CASSFRTWGNTEAFF. The CDR3 DNA reads TGTGCCAGCAGCTTCCGGACTTGGGGAAACACTGAAGCTTTCTTT.